Presented here are 18 T cell receptor beta chains from one specimen sequenced in a study of CD8+ T cells in alopecia areata. Extracted RNA was reverse transcribed, and the resulting cDNA served as sequencing template. Libraries were prepared by immunoSEQ multiplex PCR; TCRdb keeps only in-frame clonotypes and omits some of them. The table includes roughly 120,000 clones, roughly 68% detected once. Sequenced sample: CD4+ T cells sorted from blood. Receptors originate from a human donor in good health.

This chain links TRBV5-1 with TRBJ2-6, with a tentative D call TRBD2 (5 bases). The CDR3 runs 15 residues. The germline CDR1 and CDR2 sequences are SGHRS and YFSETQ. V was cut by 0 bases and J by 2 bases, with 6 bases left in between. CDR3 coding DNA: TGCGCCAGCAGCTTGGGAGGGACTGGGGCCAACGTCCTGACTTTC. Translation: CASSLGGTGANVLTF.

The V and J genes are TRBV7-2 and TRBJ2-7; 10 positions match TRBD1. J was trimmed by 6 bases and V by 0 bases; bases with no gene match: 5. The CDR3 runs to 15 residues. Germline V lookup: CDR1 SGHTA, CDR2 FQGNSA. CDR3 region: CASSLAGQGSGEQYF. For the CDR3, the DNA is TGTGCCAGCAGCTTAGCGGGACAGGGGTCCGGCGAGCAGTACTTC.

The gene calls are TRBV30 and TRBJ2-1; TRBD2 matches at 11 bases. The CDR3 runs to 20 residues. The germline V gene encodes CDR1 GTSNPN and CDR2 SVGIG (reference sequence). The V gene end was trimmed by 6 bases and the J gene end by 0 bases; junction bases not matched to a gene: 19. CDR3 amino acids: CACRTGGASGGTSSYNEQFF. The CDR3 nucleotides read TGTGCCTGCCGGACAGGAGGAGCTAGCGGGGGGACCAGCTCCTACAATGAGCAGTTCTTC.

The chain carries TRBV4-2 and TRBJ1-5, with D unclear. The CDR3 is made up of 14 amino acids. The germline V gene has CDR1 LGHNA and CDR2 YNFKEQ. V was clipped by 1 base and J by 5 bases, with 9 bases between them. The chain's CDR3 is CASSQGESYQPQHF. DNA of the CDR3: TGTGCCAGCAGCCAAGGGGAAAGCTATCAGCCCCAGCATTTT.

The chain employs TRBV23-1 and TRBJ1-3; the D is unclear. TRBV23-1 is an ORF, and what it does is uncertain. The CDR3 loop spans 15 amino acids. Trimming took 0 bases from V and 4 from J, leaving 10 bases between them. CDR3 region: CASSQSMGFGNTIYF. CDR3 coding DNA: TGCGCCAGCAGTCAATCGATGGGTTTCGGAAACACCATATATTTT.

CDR3 amino acids: CASSFGQEGYTF. CDR3 nucleotide sequence: TGCGCCAGCAGCTTCGGACAGGAGGGCTACACCTTC. The chain combines TRBV5-1 with TRBJ1-2, with 7 bases aligning to TRBD1. The CDR3 contains 12 residues. CDR1 is SGHRS, CDR2 YFSETQ, per germline. The J segment lost 8 bases and the V segment lost 2 bases, leaving 3 bases of the junction unmatched.

This chain uses TRBV30 with TRBJ2-7, with 8 bases that match TRBD2. CDR1 and CDR2 from the germline V gene are GTSNPN and SVGIG (reference sequence). The CDR3 has 13 amino acids. V was pared by 0 bases and J by 6 bases, with 4 bases of the junction left unmatched. The CDR3 DNA sequence: TGTGCCTGGAGTGTAAGTCTAGCGGGCGAGCAGTACTTC. This codes for CAWSVSLAGEQYF.

This clone was counted a few times. The rearrangement links TRBV6-5 to TRBJ1-2; D gene unclear. Deletions cut 6 bases from V and 0 bases from J, with 11 bases between. Germline CDR1 MNHEY, CDR2 SVGAGI. The CDR3 totals 14 residues. CDR3 loop: CASRSAPPNYGYTF. The CDR3 DNA is TGTGCCAGCAGATCCGCTCCCCCTAACTATGGCTACACCTTC.

As to this clone: A read error may produce the germline difference seen at one junction end. V and J are TRBV7-2 and TRBJ1-2; D unresolved. Germline CDR1 SGHTA, CDR2 FQGNSA. The CDR3 consists of 12 residues. The CDR3 region is CASGLPLRAYTF. The DNA for the CDR3 is TGTGCCAGCGGCTTGCCCCTCCGGGCATACACCTTC.

The J gene is TRBJ1-3, the V gene TRBV5-4; D remains ambiguous. CDR3 length: 12 residues. Deletions cut 2 bases from V and 0 bases from J, with 0 bases between. Germline V gene data show CDR1 as SGHNT and CDR2 as YYREEE (reference sequence). The CDR3 loop reads CASSFSGNTIYF. The CDR3 DNA reads TGTGCCAGCAGCTTCTCTGGAAACACCATATATTTT.

This clone has only one observation. The gene calls are TRBV20-1 and TRBJ2-5; no definite D call. Germline assignment: CDR1 DFQATT and CDR2 SNEGSKA (reference sequence). Trimming cost V 3 bases and J 5 bases, with 7 bases left between them. This CDR3 has 11 amino acids. The CDR3: CSARSRETQYF. The CDR3 nucleotides read TGCAGTGCTAGGTCACGGGAGACCCAGTACTTC.

The table lists this clone with many counts. The V gene is TRBV4-1, the J gene TRBJ1-1; D remains unclear. The ends were cut back, 4 bases at V and 5 bases at J, with 11 bases in the middle. Per germline, CDR1 MGHRA and CDR2 YSYEKL. This CDR3 contains 13 residues. CDR3 coding DNA: TGCGCCAGCAGCCGGGAAAGTGAAACTGAAGCTTTCTTT. Amino acid sequence: CASSRESETEAFF.

This chain connects TRBV6-5 to TRBJ1-6; D may be TRBD1 (5 bases). Deletions cut 0 bases from V and 7 bases from J, with 13 bases between. This CDR3 contains 16 residues. Germline V gene lookup returns CDR1 MNHEY and CDR2 SVGAGI. CDR3 bases: TGTGCCAGCAGTTACTCGCCCAGGGTGGAAAATTCACCCCTCCACTTT. Encoded protein: CASSYSPRVENSPLHF.

This clone was observed a handful of times. The gene calls are TRBV7-9 and TRBJ2-1, with TRBD1 identical over 7 bases. This CDR3 has 15 amino acids. Germline lookup yields CDR1 SEHNR and CDR2 FQNEAQ (reference sequence). The trim removed 5 bases at V and 4 bases at J, leaving 8 bases unmatched. CDR3 sequence (DNA): TGTGCCAGCAGCCCACAGGGGCGAGGGTACAATGAGCAGTTCTTC. This gives the protein CASSPQGRGYNEQFF.

The chain uses TRBV4-1 and TRBJ1-1, with 7 bases that match TRBD1. The CDR3 totals 15 residues. V dropped 3 bases and J dropped 3; count of bases not matched to a gene: 7. CDR1 MGHRA and CDR2 YSYEKL come from the germline V gene. DNA for the CDR3: TGCGCCAGCAGCCAGGGTAGAGACAGGGACACTGAAGCTTTCTTT. It specifies CASSQGRDRDTEAFF.

This clone was seen many times. CDR3 region: CASSPPRGPNTEAFF. CDR3 coding DNA: TGTGCCAGTAGTCCGCCCCGGGGACCGAACACTGAAGCTTTCTTT. The chain carries TRBV19 and TRBJ1-1, with TRBD1 as a possible D gene (5 bases). The CDR3 totals 15 residues. V was cut by 5 bases and J by 1 base, with 14 bases left in between. Looked up from germline, CDR1 is LNHDA and CDR2 is SQIVND (reference sequence).

The V and J genes are TRBV9 and TRBJ2-1; D might be TRBD2 (6 bases). The CDR3 is 15 amino acids. Per germline, CDR1 SGDLS and CDR2 YYNGEE. The V end lost 7 bases, the J end lost 8 bases, and 22 bases lay between the germline ends. CDR3 DNA: TGTGCCAGCTCCCCATGGCGGGGTGGGAGAGATGAGCAGTTCTTC. Translating it yields CASSPWRGGRDEQFF.

V is TRBV11-2 and J is TRBJ2-3; 10 bases agree with TRBD2. The CDR3 spans 15 residues. J lost 5 bases, V lost 2 bases, and 4 bases had no gene match. Germline CDR1 SGHAT, CDR2 FQNNGV. The CDR3 protein is CASSLLSGGVDTQYF. CDR3 in DNA: TGTGCCAGCAGCTTACTCAGCGGGGGGGTAGATACGCAGTATTTT.